These 14 T cell receptor beta chains were all obtained from the same sample, sequenced in a study of cytomegalovirus exposure and HLA in healthy donors. The PCR used 60 Vbeta and 13 Jbeta primers. Sequencing was performed with immunoSEQ multiplex PCR; in TCRdb, only in-frame clones are kept and a portion is missing. The repertoire holds 100,000 or so clones, 76% seen once, with less than 15% in the top ten. Sequencing was carried out using PBMCs. The origin of the receptors is a woman between 40 and 55 years old in good health and CMV-seropositive.

The CDR3 here is CASSFSGTEAFF. The CDR3, as DNA: TGTGCCAGCAGCTTTAGTGGCACTGAAGCTTTCTTT. The chain combines TRBV7-8 with TRBJ1-1; D is ambiguous. Between the trimmed V and J ends, which lost 3 bases and 4 bases, there was a span of 6 bases. Germline V gene sequence: CDR1 SGHVS, CDR2 FQNEAQ. The CDR3 totals 12 residues.

The V and J genes are TRBV9 and TRBJ1-3; 9 bases match TRBD1. CDR1 is SGDLS and CDR2 is YYNGEE in the germline V gene. The J segment lost 4 bases and the V segment lost 0 bases, leaving 5 bases of the junction unmatched. The CDR3 has 16 amino acids. Here the CDR3 reads CASSVEGTGKGNTIYF. The CDR3 DNA is TGTGCCAGCAGCGTAGAGGGGACAGGGAAAGGAAACACCATATATTTT.

This chain connects TRBV15 to TRBJ2-1; 8 bases line up with TRBD1. Germline assignment: CDR1 LNHNV and CDR2 YYDKDF (reference sequence). V shed 4 bases, J shed 0 bases, and the junction held 2 bases outside the gene matches. There are 15 residues in the CDR3. CDR3 region: CATSMGTGSYNEQFF. CDR3 nucleotide sequence: TGTGCCACCAGCATGGGGACAGGCTCCTACAATGAGCAGTTCTTC.

The V call is TRBV18, the J call TRBJ1-2; weak D call: TRBD1 (6 bases). This CDR3 is built from 16 residues. Trimming left V 3 bases short and J 0 bases short, with 14 bases between. Germline V gene data show CDR1 as KGHSH and CDR2 as LQKENI. CDR3 protein: CASSPRQEASNYGYTF. Written as DNA, the CDR3 is TGTGCCAGCTCACCCCGACAGGAGGCGTCTAACTATGGCTACACCTTC.

J is TRBJ2-7 and V is TRBV7-9, with 7 bases matching TRBD1. Germline loops: CDR1 SEHNR, CDR2 FQNEAQ (reference sequence). Trimming took 0 bases from V and 1 from J; bases not matched to a gene: 3. CDR3 length: 15 residues. In nucleotides, the CDR3 is TGTGCCAGCAGCTTAGCCCAGGGGGATTCCTACGAGCAGTACTTC. Translating it yields CASSLAQGDSYEQYF.

The chain joins TRBV10-3 to TRBJ1-2; D is unresolved. Germline values: CDR1 ENHRY, CDR2 SYGVKD. Trimming removed 0 bases from V and 4 bases from J, with 12 bases in between. The CDR3 contains 15 residues. CDR3 in amino acids: CAISESIGRSYGYTF. The CDR3 nucleotides are TGTGCCATCAGTGAGTCGATCGGCAGGTCCTATGGCTACACCTTC.

The chain recombines TRBV2 with TRBJ2-5; 8 bases agree with TRBD2. After removal of 2 bases from V and 2 bases from J, the junction contained 1 base not matched to a gene. CDR3 length: 14 residues. Germline lookup yields CDR1 SNHLY and CDR2 FYNNEI. The CDR3 DNA is TGTGCCAGCAGTGAAAGCGGGGGACAAGAGACCCAGTACTTC. Residues: CASSESGGQETQYF.

The V and J genes are TRBV5-4 and TRBJ1-3; D is unclear. Germline V CDR1 and CDR2: SGHNT, YYREEE (reference sequence). This CDR3 has 16 residues. V gave up 4 bases and J gave up 0 bases, with 14 bases separating them. The CDR3 DNA reads TGTGCCAGCAGCCAAGACATCGACGCCTCTGGAAACACCATATATTTT. It translates to CASSQDIDASGNTIYF.

This chain joins TRBV7-8 and TRBJ1-3, with 7 positions matching TRBD1. The CDR3 sequence is 12 residues long. With 3 bases clipped from V and 16 bases from J, the junction kept 9 bases outside the gene matches. Germline V gives CDR1 SGHVS, CDR2 FQNEAQ. The CDR3 reads CASSLVDRRRYF. In nucleotides, the CDR3 is TGTGCCAGCAGCTTGGTGGACAGGAGACGGTATTTT.

This clone was seen a single time. J is TRBJ1-3 and V is TRBV30; the D is unclear. The CDR3 loop spans 13 amino acids. V gave up 2 bases and J gave up 0 bases, with 5 bases separating them. Germline CDR1 reads GTSNPN; CDR2 reads SVGIG (reference sequence). The CDR3 nucleotides read TGTGCCTGGAGTTTCTTCTCTGGAAACACCATATATTTT. Translating it yields CAWSFFSGNTIYF.

The genes are TRBV2 and TRBJ2-5, with no clear D. The V gene lost 6 bases and the J gene lost 5 bases, with 7 bases spanning the gap. This CDR3 is built from 11 residues. Germline assignment: CDR1 SNHLY and CDR2 FYNNEI. CDR3 sequence: CASRLEETQYF. The DNA of the CDR3 is TGTGCCAGCAGATTAGAGGAGACCCAGTACTTC.

CDR3 protein: CASSPGLAGGSDEQFF. CDR3 coding DNA: TGTGCCAGCTCACCGGGACTAGCGGGGGGAAGCGATGAGCAGTTCTTC. The J gene is TRBJ2-1, the V gene TRBV18, with 15 bases lining up with TRBD2. This CDR3 spans 16 amino acids. V lost 3 bases, J lost 8 bases, and 5 bases stayed unmatched. The germline CDR1 and CDR2 sequences are KGHSH and LQKENI.

V is TRBV19 and J is TRBJ1-1, with 8 bases aligning to TRBD1. CDR1 LNHDA and CDR2 SQIVND come from the germline V gene (reference sequence). Trimming took 5 bases from V and 3 from J; bases not matched to a gene: 8. The CDR3 is made up of 15 amino acids. The CDR3 protein is CASSLGQGPYTEAFF. CDR3 bases: TGTGCCAGTAGTCTAGGACAGGGCCCCTACACTGAAGCTTTCTTT.

The genes are TRBV2 and TRBJ1-1; 9 bases map to TRBD1. V dropped 4 bases and J dropped 3; count of bases not matched to a gene: 3. The length of the CDR3 is 14 residues. The V gene's germline CDR1 is SNHLY and CDR2 FYNNEI. This CDR3 is CASSVNRGHTEAFF. The CDR3 bases are TGTGCCAGCAGTGTGAACAGGGGGCACACTGAAGCTTTCTTT.